Below, 7 T cell receptor beta chains from the same sample are listed, as sequenced in a study of blood T cell repertoires in COVID-19. The protocol was immunoSEQ multiplex PCR, while the TCRdb copy is restricted to in-frame clones and leaves out a portion. The repertoire holds approximately 240,000 clones, with roughly nine tenths as singletons. Sequenced sample: PBMCs or T cells enriched from blood (not recorded which). These TCRs come from a woman aged 45 to 65 in a cohort exposed to, infected with or recovered from COVID-19 (not recorded which).

The chain has TRBV7-9 and TRBJ2-5; a weak D match, TRBD1 (5 bases). The V gene lost 2 bases and the J gene lost 5 bases, with 12 bases spanning the gap. The V gene's germline CDR1 is SEHNR and CDR2 FQNEAQ (reference sequence). There are 14 residues in the CDR3. The CDR3 DNA reads TGTGCCAGCAGCTTAAGCCAGGGTGGGGAGACCCAGTACTTC. As protein: CASSLSQGGETQYF.

This chain links TRBV11-2 with TRBJ2-7, with D possibly being TRBD1 (5 bases). Germline-derived CDR1 and CDR2 are SGHAT and FQNNGV. With 3 bases removed from V and 0 bases from J, the gap between germline ends came to 12 bases. This CDR3 has 15 amino acids. CDR3 bases: TGTGCCAGCAGCTTTGCGGCAGGGAACTCCTACGAGCAGTACTTC. Protein product: CASSFAAGNSYEQYF.

This chain connects TRBV5-1 to TRBJ2-4; the D gene is possibly TRBD2 (6 bases). The germline V gene has CDR1 SGHRS and CDR2 YFSETQ. V was clipped by 0 bases and J by 9 bases, with 13 bases between them. The CDR3 sequence is 14 residues long. CDR3 protein: CASSLAGGVAIQYF. CDR3 sequence (DNA): TGCGCCAGCAGCTTGGCAGGAGGGGTCGCCATTCAGTACTTC. The whole variable domain, filled in from reference TRBV5-1 and TRBJ2-4, reads KAGVTQTPRYLIKTRGQQVTLSCSPISGHRSVSWYQQTPGQGLQFLFEYFSETQRNKGNFPGRFSGRQFSNSRSEMNVSTLELGDSALYLCASSLAGGVAIQYFGAGTRLSVL.

This chain joins TRBV6-5 and TRBJ1-1; D possibly corresponds to TRBD1 (5 bases). CDR1 is MNHEY, CDR2 SVGAGI, per germline. This CDR3 region has 12 residues. V lost 2 bases and J 7 bases, leaving 8 bases between the germline ends. The CDR3 reads CASSYGQDEAFF. CDR3 bases: TGTGCCAGCAGTTACGGACAAGATGAAGCTTTCTTT.

This clone was seen only once. V gene TRBV3-1 (or the pseudogene TRBV3-2) combines with J gene TRBJ1-5; possibly TRBD1 for D (5 bases). Germline assignment: CDR1 LGHDT and CDR2 YNNKEL (reference sequence). The CDR3 is made up of 14 amino acids. The germline V and J ends were trimmed by 1 base and 2 bases, with 6 bases remaining between them. The CDR3 region is CASSQATGNQPQHF. The CDR3 DNA reads as TGTGCCAGCAGCCAAGCGACAGGCAATCAGCCCCAGCATTTT.

The chain is built from TRBV15 and TRBJ1-1, with 12 bases lining up with TRBD1. The germline CDR1 and CDR2 sequences are LNHNV and YYDKDF (reference sequence). V shed 8 bases and J 3 bases; nucleotides not matched to a gene: 7. The CDR3 extends over 15 amino acids. The CDR3 DNA reads TGTGCCACCCGGGACAGGGGGCTATATTACACTGAAGCTTTCTTT. It is translated as CATRDRGLYYTEAFF.

This sequence joins TRBV29-1 and TRBJ1-4, with 8 positions matching TRBD1. The length of the CDR3 is 12 residues. Per germline, CDR1 SQVTM and CDR2 ANQGSEA. V shed 4 bases and J 5 bases; nucleotides not matched to a gene: 0. CDR3 loop: CSVGDRNEKLFF. The CDR3 nucleotides read TGCAGCGTTGGGGACAGGAATGAAAAACTGTTTTTT.